This T cell receptor beta chain was captured by sequencing in a study of control samples from healthy donors and cancer patients. Data came from immunoSEQ multiplex PCR; TCRdb stores just in-frame clones and leaves some out. This table holds 50,000 or so clones, around 80% found once. This TCR was recovered from a man aged 65 to 79 in good health. Sequenced material: blood.

CDR3 in amino acids: CASSPHGPTEKLFF. DNA of the CDR3: TGTGCCAGCAGTCCCCATGGCCCAACGGAAAAACTGTTTTTT. V gene TRBV28 combines with J gene TRBJ1-4; D gene ambiguous. Trimming cost V 5 bases and J 8 bases, with 15 bases left between them. Germline assignment: CDR1 MDHEN and CDR2 SYDVKM. The CDR3 runs to 14 residues.